Each of the 29 T cell receptor beta chains below was sequenced from the same sample in a study of patients and donors after allogeneic stem cell transplantation. TCRdb analysed the RT-PCR reads with MiXCR anew, one entry per CDR3 protein. The data hold roughly 880,000 distinct CDR3 sequences, with roughly 18% observed a single time. The sequencing sample was made of blood, either unsorted or a sorted T cell fraction (not recorded which). The source of these receptors is a human donor who was either an allogeneic HSCT recipient or a stem cell or donor lymphocyte infusion donor (not recorded which). It is not recorded whose cells these are; they may come from a transplant donor.

V gene TRBV5-6 combines with J gene TRBJ1-5; 9 bases line up with TRBD1. Germline lookup yields CDR1 SGHDT and CDR2 YYEEEE. The CDR3 extends over 16 amino acids. V lost 0 bases to trimming and J lost 4 bases; unmatched junction nucleotides: 5. This CDR3 reads CASSLATGGINQPQHF. CDR3 bases: TGTGCCAGCAGCTTGGCTACAGGGGGCATAAATCAGCCCCAGCATTTT.

This clonotype was observed at least ten times. The chain couples TRBV29-1 to TRBJ1-1; no clear D. In germline, CDR1 is SQVTM, CDR2 ANQGSEA. V lost 5 bases and J lost 0, with 10 bases in between. This CDR3 contains 13 residues. The CDR3 loop is CSVSLTLNTEAFF. DNA for the CDR3: TGCAGCGTTAGCCTGACCCTGAACACTGAAGCTTTCTTT.

V usage is TRBV9 and J usage is TRBJ2-1; a weak D match, TRBD2 (6 bases). Germline V gene lookup returns CDR1 SGDLS and CDR2 YYNGEE. The germline V and J ends were trimmed by 0 bases and 0 bases, with 16 bases remaining between them. The CDR3 consists of 18 residues. The CDR3 DNA sequence: TGTGCCAGCAGCGTAGAGAGGGGACTCGAGAGCTCCTACAATGAGCAGTTCTTC. Its protein product is CASSVERGLESSYNEQFF.

The gene calls are TRBV11-2 and TRBJ2-1; 9 bases align to TRBD2. The CDR3 contains 17 residues. Losses at the gene ends were 5 bases for V and 0 bases for J; bases not matched to a gene: 8. CDR1 and CDR2 from the germline V gene are SGHAT and FQNNGV. Here the CDR3 reads CASSPDFSGSSYNEQFF. The CDR3 nucleotides are TGTGCCAGCAGCCCCGACTTTAGCGGGAGCTCCTACAATGAGCAGTTCTTC.

This clonotype was detected only a few times. The genes are TRBV6-5 and TRBJ1-1, with 8 bases lining up with TRBD1. Germline V gene lookup returns CDR1 MNHEY and CDR2 SVGAGI. Trimming removed 3 bases from V and 5 bases from J; junction bases left unmatched: 8. CDR3 length: 15 residues. The CDR3 DNA follows: TGTGCCAGCAGTTATGTGCAGGGGGCGGGAACTGAAGCTTTCTTT. This encodes CASSYVQGAGTEAFF.

This clonotype showed up just a few times. This chain uses TRBV5-5 with TRBJ2-2; D gene ambiguous. The CDR3 length is 15 residues. The germline V gene has CDR1 SGHKS and CDR2 YYEKEE (reference sequence). V lost 5 bases and J 3 bases, leaving 14 bases between the germline ends. This chain's CDR3 is CASRARVFDTGELFF. The DNA for the CDR3 is TGTGCCAGCAGGGCTAGGGTTTTCGACACCGGGGAGCTGTTTTTT.

In this sample, this clonotype turned up once. The V call is TRBV7-2, the J call TRBJ1-5; D call uncertain. Germline V CDR1 and CDR2: SGHTA, FQGNSA. The ends were cut back, 2 bases at V and 5 bases at J, with 7 bases in the middle. This CDR3 is 13 amino acids long. The CDR3 spells CASSLLVDQPQHF. CDR3 bases: TGTGCCAGCAGCTTATTGGTAGATCAGCCCCAGCATTTT. Drawing the rest from reference TRBV7-2 and TRBJ1-5, the complete variable domain is GAGVSQSPSNKVTEKGKDVELRCDPISGHTALYWYRQSLGQGLEFLIYFQGNSAPDKSGLPSDRFSAERTGGSVSTLTIQRTQQEDSAVYLCASSLLVDQPQHFGDGTRLSIL.

There are a few counts of this clonotype. The gene calls are TRBV29-1 and TRBJ2-7; 7 bases fit TRBD1. Germline CDR1 and CDR2: SQVTM and ANQGSEA. With V trimmed by 4 bases and J by 1 base, 10 bases remained unmatched. The CDR3 length is 15 residues. The CDR3 reads CSVVFSRQGSYEQYF. DNA for the CDR3: TGCAGCGTTGTCTTCTCGAGACAGGGTTCCTACGAGCAGTACTTC.

This clonotype showed up just a few times. The rearrangement joins TRBV12-3 or TRBV12-4 to TRBJ2-5; D is ambiguous. CDR3 length: 14 residues. V gave up 0 bases and J gave up 1 base, with 6 bases separating them. CDR3 protein: CASSLAVVQETQYF. CDR3 nucleotides: TGTGCCAGCAGTTTAGCGGTAGTCCAAGAGACCCAGTACTTC.

This chain connects TRBV7-9 to TRBJ1-2; D not resolved. Trimming stripped 6 bases from V and 6 bases from J, with 17 bases between. This CDR3 spans 14 amino acids. Germline V CDR1 and CDR2: SEHNR, FQNEAQ (reference sequence). CDR3 loop: CASSPSAGFHGYTF. CDR3 sequence (DNA): TGTGCCAGCAGTCCGAGTGCGGGGTTCCATGGCTACACCTTC.

The CDR3 region has the DNA TGTGCCAGCAGCTTATTGACAGGTGGGGCAGATACGCAGTATTTT. Protein: CASSLLTGGADTQYF. This chain joins TRBV7-2 and TRBJ2-3; tentatively, D is TRBD1 (6 bases). The V end was cut by 2 bases, the J end by 4 bases, with 13 bases between. Per the germline V gene, CDR1 is SGHTA and CDR2 is FQGNSA. This CDR3 contains 15 residues.

The chain links TRBV7-9 to TRBJ1-5; 7 bases align to TRBD1. The ends lost 3 bases at V and 2 bases at J; junction bases unmatched: 4. CDR3 length: 15 amino acids. Looked up from germline, CDR1 is SEHNR and CDR2 is FQNEAQ (reference sequence). This chain's CDR3 is CASSFQGEGNQPQHF. Written as DNA, the CDR3 is TGTGCCAGCAGCTTTCAGGGGGAAGGCAATCAGCCCCAGCATTTT.

Only one count was recorded for this clonotype. The chain recombines TRBV4-2 with TRBJ2-7; TRBD2 agrees at 9 bases. This CDR3 comprises 17 residues. Germline loops: CDR1 LGHNA, CDR2 YNFKEQ. J lost 5 bases, V lost 1 base, and 12 bases had no gene match. This chain's CDR3 is CASSQVPVSGRINEQYF. DNA for the CDR3: TGTGCCAGCAGCCAAGTCCCCGTAAGCGGGAGGATTAACGAGCAGTACTTC.

V is TRBV3-1 and J is TRBJ2-3, with a tentative D call TRBD2 (5 bases). The CDR3 covers 14 residues. Germline V gives CDR1 LGHDT, CDR2 YNNKEL (reference sequence). V lost 2 bases and J lost 4, with 10 bases in between. The DNA of the CDR3 is TGTGCCAGCAGCCAACGAGGGCGGGCAGATACGCAGTATTTT. Amino acids: CASSQRGRADTQYF.

The chain carries TRBV6-1 and TRBJ2-6; 7 bases match TRBD1. CDR1 and CDR2 from the germline V gene are MNHNS and SASEGT. The J segment lost 4 bases and the V segment lost 10 bases, leaving 7 bases of the junction unmatched. CDR3 length equals 14 residues. CDR3 protein: CAIGDSRGANVLTF. CDR3 DNA: TGTGCCATAGGGGACAGTCGAGGGGCCAACGTCCTGACTTTC.

The chain combines TRBV11-2 with TRBJ2-1; TRBD2 agrees at 7 bases. CDR1 is SGHAT and CDR2 is FQNNGV in the germline V gene. V lost 0 bases, J lost 4 bases, and 6 bases stayed unmatched. The length of the CDR3 is 16 residues. The DNA of the CDR3 is TGTGCCAGCAGCTTAGAATTGCGGGAGCTGTACAATGAGCAGTTCTTC. This gives the protein CASSLELRELYNEQFF.

The J gene is TRBJ2-3, the V gene TRBV12-3 or TRBV12-4; D perhaps matches TRBD2 (5 bases). Between the trimmed V and J ends, which lost 7 bases and 6 bases, there was a span of 5 bases. The CDR3 runs to 10 residues. The CDR3 here is CASTGDTQYF. The DNA for the CDR3 is TGTGCCAGCACGGGGGATACGCAGTATTTT.

This clonotype has more than one count but fewer than ten. The chain employs TRBV12-3 or TRBV12-4 and TRBJ2-5, with D unresolved. V was cut by 1 base and J by 5 bases, with 11 bases left in between. This CDR3 contains 14 residues. CDR3 sequence (DNA): TGTGCCAGCAGTTTAGTTGGGGAAGAGGAGACCCAGTACTTC. It codes for CASSLVGEEETQYF.

This clonotype was observed a few times. The CDR3 reads CAISESKLGGSDTQYF. The CDR3, as DNA: TGTGCCATCAGTGAGTCGAAATTGGGGGGATCAGATACGCAGTATTTT. J is TRBJ2-3 and V is TRBV10-3; D might be TRBD2 (6 bases). V was trimmed by 0 bases and J by 4 bases, leaving 14 bases between them. The CDR3 is made up of 16 amino acids. Germline assignment: CDR1 ENHRY and CDR2 SYGVKD.

The chain carries TRBV12-3 or TRBV12-4 and TRBJ2-3; D gene ambiguous. CDR3 size: 16 residues. V lost 2 bases and J 2 bases, leaving 14 bases between the germline ends. CDR3 amino acids: CASSLFRGRSTDTQYF. CDR3 sequence (DNA): TGTGCCAGCAGTTTATTTCGCGGCAGATCCACAGATACGCAGTATTTT.

This clonotype was detected many times. The V call is TRBV29-1, the J call TRBJ1-2, with TRBD1 as a possible D gene (6 bases). The V end lost 4 bases, the J end lost 0 bases, and 12 bases lay between the germline ends. CDR1 and CDR2 from the germline V gene are SQVTM and ANQGSEA. The CDR3 spans 14 residues. The CDR3 sequence: CSVATGLANYGYTF. The CDR3 nucleotides are TGCAGCGTTGCCACAGGGTTAGCTAACTATGGCTACACCTTC. Full variable domain (outside the CDR3, taken from reference TRBV29-1 and TRBJ1-2): SAVISQKPSRDICQRGTSLTIQCQVDSQVTMMFWYRQQPGQSLTLIATANQGSEATYESGFVIDKFPISRPNLTFSTLTVSNMSPEDSSIYLCSVATGLANYGYTFGSGTRLTVV.

This clonotype was seen a handful of times. CDR3 DNA sequence: TGTGCCAGCAGACAGACAGGGGGGAGTGCTGAAGCTTTCTTT. Encoded protein: CASRQTGGSAEAFF. The chain has TRBV12-3 or TRBV12-4 and TRBJ1-1, with 9 bases lining up with TRBD1. The CDR3 covers 14 residues. V was pared by 6 bases and J by 6 bases, with 8 bases of the junction left unmatched.

V usage is TRBV10-3 and J usage is TRBJ2-5; D could derive from TRBD1 or TRBD2 (6 bases each). Per germline, CDR1 ENHRY and CDR2 SYGVKD. Between the trimmed V and J ends, which lost 5 bases and 5 bases, there was a span of 12 bases. The CDR3 totals 13 residues. In nucleotides, the CDR3 is TGTGCCATCAGTATTCGGAGGGGGGAGACCCAGTACTTC. Amino acid sequence: CAISIRRGETQYF.

This clonotype was counted a few times. The chain has TRBV15 and TRBJ2-1; D is unclear. Per the germline V gene, CDR1 is LNHNV and CDR2 is YYDKDF (reference sequence). V shed 2 bases and J shed 4 bases, with 9 bases lying between them. The CDR3 runs to 14 residues. DNA for the CDR3: TGTGCCACCAGCAGAACTGACACGTACAATGAGCAGTTCTTC. This sequence encodes CATSRTDTYNEQFF.

This rearrangement joins TRBV12-3 or TRBV12-4 to TRBJ2-3, with TRBD2 identical over 10 bases. V lost 6 bases to trimming and J lost 7 bases; unmatched junction nucleotides: 13. This CDR3 region has 16 residues. In DNA, the CDR3 is TGTGCCAGCAGCCTTCGGACTAGCGGTTCGGGTCATACGCAGTATTTT. Translated, it gives CASSLRTSGSGHTQYF.

This clonotype was seen more than once but under ten times. V and J are TRBV2 and TRBJ1-5; D gene ambiguous. Trimming removed 2 bases from V and 2 bases from J, with 7 bases in between. The V gene's germline CDR1 is SNHLY and CDR2 FYNNEI. The CDR3 consists of 14 residues. The CDR3: CASSERVGNQPQHF. The CDR3 region has the DNA TGTGCCAGCAGTGAACGGGTGGGCAATCAGCCCCAGCATTTT.

V gene TRBV3-1 combines with J gene TRBJ2-7; 14 positions agree with TRBD2. There are 16 residues in the CDR3. Germline V lookup: CDR1 LGHDT, CDR2 YNNKEL (reference sequence). With V trimmed by 0 bases and J by 5 bases, 3 bases remained unmatched. CDR3: CASSQERTSGGNEQYF. The DNA of the CDR3 is TGTGCCAGCAGCCAAGAGAGGACTAGCGGGGGGAACGAGCAGTACTTC.

This clonotype has a handful of counts. This chain links TRBV20-1 with TRBJ2-5; 7 bases fit TRBD1. Germline-derived CDR1 and CDR2 are DFQATT and SNEGSKA (reference sequence). Germline trimming cut 6 bases from V and 5 bases from J; bases unmatched to any gene: 9. The CDR3 totals 13 residues. The CDR3 bases are TGCAGTGCGGGGAGACAGGGTTCGGAGACCCAGTACTTC. Translation: CSAGRQGSETQYF.

The V gene is TRBV20-1, the J gene TRBJ1-4; 8 nucleotides line up with TRBD1. V shed 3 bases and J 7 bases; nucleotides not matched to a gene: 4. Germline assignment: CDR1 DFQATT and CDR2 SNEGSKA (reference sequence). The CDR3 has 13 amino acids. The CDR3 sequence is CSASQGAGEKLFF. The CDR3 nucleotides read TGCAGTGCTAGTCAGGGGGCAGGTGAAAAACTGTTTTTT.